The clone carrying this T cell receptor (beta chain) has just one count. These data come from a study of control samples from healthy donors and cancer patients. The germline V gene encodes CDR1 SGHRS and CDR2 YFSETQ. V gave up 4 bases and J gave up 7 bases, with 14 bases separating them. The CDR3 contains 14 residues. Profiled with immunoSEQ multiplex PCR; TCRdb holds only in-frame clones, not every one. The repertoire has roughly 120,000 clones, more than 75% of them found once; the top ten carry roughly an eighth. This TCR was sampled from a man aged 25-45 years in good health. The sample taken for sequencing was blood. The rearrangement uses TRBV5-1 and TRBJ2-2; possibly TRBD2 for D (5 bases). The CDR3: CASSVNGVVGELFF. The CDR3 DNA is TGCGCCAGCAGCGTGAACGGGGTCGTCGGGGAGCTGTTTTTT.